This note documents a single TCR beta chain sequence. Its antigen is still unknown. The data were taken from a study of yellow fever vaccine responses in identical twins. The CDR3 totals 15 residues. The V gene's germline CDR1 is SGHTA and CDR2 FQGTGA. Trimming pared 6 bases from V and 1 base from J, leaving 15 bases between. Each CDR3 protein gets one entry after TCRdb re-called the RT-PCR reads with MiXCR. Among some 35,000 distinct CDR3 sequences listed, roughly 60% were seen once. Findings and limits, study-wide: Twins' vaccine T cell response reportedly seemed partly convergent, partly personalized.

V usage is TRBV7-3 and J usage is TRBJ1-1; D call uncertain. The material sequenced was T cells from blood (PBMCs), unsorted or a sorted subset (not recorded which), taken before or after yellow fever vaccination (not recorded which). The TCR comes from a woman aged 18-35 years who received the yellow fever vaccine. The CDR3 DNA reads TGTGCCAGCAGTTTGAAGGGAGCCGCGAACACTGAAGCTTTCTTT. Its translation is CASSLKGAANTEAFF.